This T cell receptor (beta chain) was profiled in a study of PD-1 blockade in classical Hodgkin lymphoma. Each patient relapsed following autologous stem cell transplantation, and prior brentuximab vedotin exposure differed. Study outcomes and limitations: Reasons behind the repertoire differences stay unclear, perhaps disease activity or earlier therapy. In newly diagnosed patients, baseline TCR diversity was reportedly below that of healthy donors. There was a significant rise in CD4+ TCR diversity by C4D1, with no such rise for CD8+.

The CDR3 is 17 amino acids. Germline V gene sequence: CDR1 SQVTM, CDR2 ANQGSEA. V was shortened by 5 bases and J by 2 bases, with 23 bases between the two germline ends. Only in-frame clones appear in the TCRdb table, and some are missing; sequencing was by immunoSEQ multiplex PCR. The sample lists 100,000 to 120,000 clones; 80% to 90% were seen once. As for this clone: No antigen is known for it.

The sequence came from a human donor with classical Hodgkin lymphoma. The source material was peripheral blood mononuclear cells (PBMCs), sampled before the second cycle of nivolumab. The rearrangement links TRBV29-1 to TRBJ2-3; D is possibly TRBD2 (7 bases). The CDR3: CSVLVWGASGITDTQYF. CDR3 nucleotides: TGCAGCGTTCTCGTTTGGGGGGCTAGCGGAATCACAGATACGCAGTATTTT.